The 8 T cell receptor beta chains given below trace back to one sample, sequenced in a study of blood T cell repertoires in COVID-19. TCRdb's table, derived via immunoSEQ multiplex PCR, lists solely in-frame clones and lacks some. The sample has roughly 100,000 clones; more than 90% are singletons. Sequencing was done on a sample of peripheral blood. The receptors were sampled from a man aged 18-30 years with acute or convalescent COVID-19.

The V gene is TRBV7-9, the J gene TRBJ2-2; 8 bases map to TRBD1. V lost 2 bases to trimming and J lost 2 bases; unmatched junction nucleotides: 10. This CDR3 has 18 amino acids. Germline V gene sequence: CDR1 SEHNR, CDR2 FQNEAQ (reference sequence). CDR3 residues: CASSLRLGTGLNTGELFF. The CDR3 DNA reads TGTGCCAGCAGCTTAAGGCTCGGGACAGGTCTTAACACCGGGGAGCTGTTTTTT. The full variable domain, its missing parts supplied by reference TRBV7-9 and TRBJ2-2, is DTGVSQNPRHKITKRGQNVTFRCDPISEHNRLYWYRQTLGQGPEFLTYFQNEAQLEKSRLLSDRFSAERPKGSFSTLEIQRTEQGDSAMYLCASSLRLGTGLNTGELFFGEGSRLTVL.

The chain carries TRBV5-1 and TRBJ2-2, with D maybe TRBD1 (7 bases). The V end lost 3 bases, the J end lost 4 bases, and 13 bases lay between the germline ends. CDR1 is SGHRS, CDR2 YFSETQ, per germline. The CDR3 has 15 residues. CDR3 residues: CASSSGTAGTGELFF. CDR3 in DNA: TGCGCCAGCAGCTCCGGGACAGCGGGCACCGGGGAGCTGTTTTTT.

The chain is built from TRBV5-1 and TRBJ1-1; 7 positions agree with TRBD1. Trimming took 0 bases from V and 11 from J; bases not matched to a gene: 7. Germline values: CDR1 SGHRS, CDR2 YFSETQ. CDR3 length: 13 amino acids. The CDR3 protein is CASSLDGQVGAFF. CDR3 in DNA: TGCGCCAGCAGCTTGGACGGACAGGTGGGGGCTTTCTTT.

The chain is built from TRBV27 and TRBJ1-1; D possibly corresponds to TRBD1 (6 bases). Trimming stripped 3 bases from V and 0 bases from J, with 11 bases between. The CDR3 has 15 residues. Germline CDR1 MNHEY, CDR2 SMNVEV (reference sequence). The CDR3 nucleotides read TGTGCCAGCAGTTTCGTGCAGGGGTTGAACACTGAAGCTTTCTTT. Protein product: CASSFVQGLNTEAFF.

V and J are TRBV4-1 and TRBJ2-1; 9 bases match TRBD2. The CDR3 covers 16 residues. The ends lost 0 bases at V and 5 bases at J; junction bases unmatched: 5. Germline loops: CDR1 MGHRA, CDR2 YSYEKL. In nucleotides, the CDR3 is TGCGCCAGCAGCCAAGACTTAGCGGGGGCAAACAATGAGCAGTTCTTC. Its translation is CASSQDLAGANNEQFF.

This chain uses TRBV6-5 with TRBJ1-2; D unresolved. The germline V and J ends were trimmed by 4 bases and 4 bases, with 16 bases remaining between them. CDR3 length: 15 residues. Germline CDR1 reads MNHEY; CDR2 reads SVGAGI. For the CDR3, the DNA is TGTGCCAGCAGTTCCACCAGAACCCCGGGCTATGGCTACACCTTC. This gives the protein CASSSTRTPGYGYTF.

CDR3 coding DNA: TGCGCCAGCAGCCAAGGGGGCTTGGAACAGCCCCAGCATTTT. This codes for CASSQGGLEQPQHF. This rearrangement joins TRBV4-1 to TRBJ1-5; tentatively, D is TRBD1 (5 bases). Germline CDR1 and CDR2: MGHRA and YSYEKL. This CDR3 is 14 amino acids long. Trimming shortened V by 1 base and J by 7 bases, and 11 bases separated the two germline ends.

DNA for the CDR3: TGTGCCACCAGTGACTCTACAGGGTACGAGCAGTACTTC. The encoded protein is CATSDSTGYEQYF. This chain joins TRBV24-1 and TRBJ2-7; a weak D match, TRBD1 (6 bases). The CDR3 has 13 amino acids. Germline values: CDR1 KGHDR, CDR2 SFDVKD. V shed 4 bases and J shed 4 bases, with 10 bases lying between them.